Listed here are 12 T cell receptor beta chains from one sample, sequenced in a study of PD-L1 blockade in urothelial cancer. The protocol was immunoSEQ multiplex PCR, while the TCRdb copy is restricted to in-frame clones and leaves out a portion. The repertoire holds 30,000 to 35,000 clones, with approximately 82% as singletons. Sequenced material: PBMCs, taken around atezolizumab (anti-PD-L1) treatment. These receptors came from a man aged 55 to 70 with urothelial cancer.

The CDR3 protein is CATSDRRNQPQHF. In DNA form, the CDR3 reads TGTGCCACCTCAGACAGGCGGAATCAGCCCCAGCATTTT. J is TRBJ1-5 and V is TRBV19; tentative D call: TRBD1 (6 bases). The V gene's germline CDR1 is LNHDA and CDR2 SQIVND (reference sequence). The CDR3 has 13 amino acids. The V and J ends lost 10 bases and 4 bases respectively, with 14 bases between them. The entire variable domain, with the rest obtained from reference TRBV19 and TRBJ1-5, is as follows: DGGITQSPKYLFRKEGQNVTLSCEQNLNHDAMYWYRQDPGQGLRLIYYSQIVNDFQKGDIAEGYSVSREKKESFPLTVTSAQKNPTAFYLCATSDRRNQPQHFGDGTRLSIL.

The V and J genes are TRBV19 and TRBJ2-5; 8 bases align to TRBD1. Germline CDR1 and CDR2: LNHDA and SQIVND (reference sequence). V was pared by 10 bases and J by 2 bases, with 9 bases of the junction left unmatched. The CDR3 totals 14 residues. The CDR3 DNA reads TGTGCCACCCGATCAACAGGGGGACAAGAGACCCAGTACTTC. This translates into CATRSTGGQETQYF.

The DNA for the CDR3 is TGCGCCAGCAGTGGGACAGTGAACACTGAAGCTTTCTTT. Amino acid sequence: CASSGTVNTEAFF. The J gene is TRBJ1-1, the V gene TRBV10-2, with D tentatively TRBD1 (6 bases). Trimming stripped 4 bases from V and 0 bases from J, with 6 bases between. This CDR3 spans 13 amino acids. Germline values: CDR1 WSHSY, CDR2 SAAADI.

The CDR3 bases are TGTGCCAGCAGCTTAAGGCAGGGGGGCTACGAGCAGTACTTC. Translation: CASSLRQGGYEQYF. The chain has TRBV7-6 and TRBJ2-7, with D perhaps TRBD1 (7 bases). The V end lost 2 bases, the J end lost 3 bases, and 11 bases lay between the germline ends. The CDR3 is 14 amino acids. Germline V gene data show CDR1 as SGHVS and CDR2 as FNYEAQ.

This rearrangement joins TRBV5-6 to TRBJ2-7; 11 bases are a match to TRBD1. In germline, CDR1 is SGHDT, CDR2 YYEEEE. Losses at the gene ends were 1 base for V and 6 bases for J; bases not matched to a gene: 6. This CDR3 is 15 amino acids long. This CDR3 is CASSLLDRGLVEQYF. The CDR3 DNA follows: TGTGCCAGCAGCTTGCTGGACAGGGGGCTAGTCGAGCAGTACTTC.

The chain employs TRBV19 and TRBJ1-2, with 7 bases matching TRBD1. The CDR3 is 15 amino acids. The ends lost 5 bases at V and 3 bases at J; junction bases unmatched: 9. The germline gives CDR1 LNHDA, CDR2 SQIVND (reference sequence). CDR3 region: CASSVNRGRDYGYTF. The CDR3 coding sequence is TGTGCCAGTAGTGTTAACAGGGGTCGGGACTATGGCTACACCTTC.

V and J are TRBV29-1 and TRBJ1-1; D is perhaps TRBD1 (6 bases). This CDR3 has 14 residues. The germline gives CDR1 SQVTM, CDR2 ANQGSEA. The ends were cut back, 5 bases at V and 7 bases at J, with 20 bases in the middle. The CDR3 DNA reads TGCAGCGTTAAGTTCGCAGGGGTCACCCTTGAAGCTTTCTTT. Protein sequence: CSVKFAGVTLEAFF. Full variable domain (remainder filled in from reference TRBV29-1 and TRBJ1-1): SAVISQKPSRDICQRGTSLTIQCQVDSQVTMMFWYRQQPGQSLTLIATANQGSEATYESGFVIDKFPISRPNLTFSTLTVSNMSPEDSSIYLCSVKFAGVTLEAFFGQGTRLTVV.

V usage is TRBV19 and J usage is TRBJ2-1; 13 positions agree with TRBD2. The CDR3 consists of 22 residues. Looked up from germline, CDR1 is LNHDA and CDR2 is SQIVND (reference sequence). V was clipped by 4 bases and J by 4 bases; unmatched bases: 22. In DNA form, the CDR3 reads TGTGCCAGTAGTAGACGAATTAGGACTAGCGGGGGCCAAGCTTTAAAGTACAATGAGCAGTTCTTC. The encoded protein is CASSRRIRTSGGQALKYNEQFF.

This sequence joins TRBV7-6 and TRBJ2-2; 12 bases fit TRBD2. Per the germline V gene, CDR1 is SGHVS and CDR2 is FNYEAQ. V trimming: 3 bases; J trimming: 2 bases; junction bases outside the gene matches: 10. The CDR3 covers 19 residues. The CDR3, as DNA: TGTGCCAGCAGCTTTGTGACTAGCGGGAGTTTTAGTAACACCGGGGAGCTGTTTTTT. It encodes CASSFVTSGSFSNTGELFF.

The chain uses TRBV5-1 and TRBJ1-3; weak D call: TRBD1 (6 bases). Germline V gives CDR1 SGHRS, CDR2 YFSETQ. This CDR3 is built from 15 residues. Trimming took 4 bases from V and 0 from J, leaving 11 bases between them. The DNA for the CDR3 is TGCGCCAGCAGCCGCGACAGGAGCTCTGGAAACACCATATATTTT. Protein: CASSRDRSSGNTIYF.

This clone was seen more than once but under ten times. The rearrangement joins TRBV5-6 to TRBJ1-2; no definite D call. The CDR3 consists of 13 residues. Germline V lookup: CDR1 SGHDT, CDR2 YYEEEE. V was cut by 0 bases and J by 8 bases, with 11 bases left in between. The CDR3 loop is CASSLAIPSGYTF. The DNA of the CDR3 is TGTGCCAGCAGCTTGGCTATTCCCTCCGGCTACACCTTC. Supplemented by reference TRBV5-6 and TRBJ1-2, the full variable domain reads DAGVTQSPTHLIKTRGQQVTLRCSPKSGHDTVSWYQQALGQGPQFIFQYYEEEERQRGNFPDRFSGHQFPNYSSELNVNALLLGDSALYLCASSLAIPSGYTFGSGTRLTVV.

In DNA, the CDR3 is TGTGCCAGCAGCGCGCAAACAGGGGGAAGCTCACCCCTCCACTTT. Its protein is CASSAQTGGSSPLHF. The J gene is TRBJ1-6, the V gene TRBV9; 8 positions match TRBD1. With V trimmed by 3 bases and J by 10 bases, 9 bases remained unmatched. The CDR3 contains 15 residues. The germline CDR1 and CDR2 sequences are SGDLS and YYNGEE.